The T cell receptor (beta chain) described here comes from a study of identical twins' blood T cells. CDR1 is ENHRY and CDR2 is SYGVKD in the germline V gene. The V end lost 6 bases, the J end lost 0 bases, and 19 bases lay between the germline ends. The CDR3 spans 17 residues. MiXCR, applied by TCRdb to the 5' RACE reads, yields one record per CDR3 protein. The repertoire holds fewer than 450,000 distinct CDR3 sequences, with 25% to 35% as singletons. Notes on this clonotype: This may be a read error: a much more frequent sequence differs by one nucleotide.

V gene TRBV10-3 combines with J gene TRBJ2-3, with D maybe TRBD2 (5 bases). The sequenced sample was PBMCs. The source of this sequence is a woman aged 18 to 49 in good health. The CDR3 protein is CAIRDGVGGSSTDTQYF. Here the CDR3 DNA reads TGTGCCATCAGGGACGGTGTCGGAGGATCTAGCACAGATACGCAGTATTTT.